This TCR beta chain was retrieved from a study of T cell clones after liver transplantation. About the study: Three of eight recipients were HCV-positive; others had non-autoimmune, non-viral indications. Patients counted as tolerant after at least one year off all immunosuppression, enzymes not exceeding twice normal. Points from the study as a whole: Donor-reactive sequences fell more than third party-reactive ones, suggesting partial deletion.

The V gene's germline CDR1 is SNHLY and CDR2 FYNNEI. Trimming removed 5 bases from V and 0 bases from J; junction bases left unmatched: 6. This CDR3 region has 17 residues. Method: immunoSEQ multiplex PCR; TCRdb's copy keeps in-frame clones and lacks some. The data hold more than 65,000 clones, with approximately 80% observed a single time. To note about this clone: What it binds is not known.

The chain recombines TRBV2 with TRBJ2-6; TRBD1 matches 8 bases. The sequencing here drew on CD4+ T cells from blood, taken 12 months after liver transplant. This clonotype originated in a human patient who received a liver transplant. Some T cells may trace back to the graft donor. Here the CDR3 DNA reads TGTGCCAGCAGTCTGACAGGGGCAAACTCTGGGGCCAACGTCCTGACTTTC. Encoded protein: CASSLTGANSGANVLTF. Complete variable domain (other parts from reference TRBV2 and TRBJ2-6): EPEVTQTPSHQVTQMGQEVILRCVPISNHLYFYWYRQILGQKVEFLVSFYNNEISEKSEIFDDQFSVERPDGSNFTLKIRSTKLEDSAMYFCASSLTGANSGANVLTFGAGSRLTVL.